This TCR beta chain came from a study of tumor-infiltrating lymphocytes in localized non-small cell lung cancer. Repertoires were generated with immunoSEQ multiplex PCR, while TCRdb's copy carries only in-frame clones and drops some. The sample holds 4,600 or so clones, 95% to 96% seen once. CDR3 length: 16 residues. The germline V gene encodes CDR1 SGHRS and CDR2 YFSETQ. Trimming took 5 bases from V and 4 from J, leaving 21 bases between them. The TCR originated in a human donor with non-small cell lung cancer. The specimen sequenced was uninvolved lung tissue not adjacent to the tumor. V usage is TRBV5-1 and J usage is TRBJ2-5; D may be TRBD1 or TRBD2 (5 bases each). CDR3 nucleotide sequence: TGCGCCAGCAGTGAAGTCGGGACGGTGGATGGAGAGACCCAGTACTTC. Its protein product is CASSEVGTVDGETQYF.